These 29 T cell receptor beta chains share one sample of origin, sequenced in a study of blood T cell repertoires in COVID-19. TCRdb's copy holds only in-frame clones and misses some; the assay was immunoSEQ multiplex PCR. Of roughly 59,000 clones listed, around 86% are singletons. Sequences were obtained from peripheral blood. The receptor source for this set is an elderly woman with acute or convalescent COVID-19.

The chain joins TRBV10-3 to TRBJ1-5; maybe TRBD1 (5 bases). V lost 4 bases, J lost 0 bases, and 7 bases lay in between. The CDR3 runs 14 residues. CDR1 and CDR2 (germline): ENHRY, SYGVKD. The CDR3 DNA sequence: TGTGCCATCAGTGGACAGCCTAGCAATCAGCCCCAGCATTTT. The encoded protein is CAISGQPSNQPQHF.

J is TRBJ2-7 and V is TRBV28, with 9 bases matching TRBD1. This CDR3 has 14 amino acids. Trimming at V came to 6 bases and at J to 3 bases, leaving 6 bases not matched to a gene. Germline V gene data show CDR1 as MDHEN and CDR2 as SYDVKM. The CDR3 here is CASSQDRGLYEQYF. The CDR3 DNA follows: TGTGCCAGCAGCCAGGACAGGGGACTCTACGAGCAGTACTTC.

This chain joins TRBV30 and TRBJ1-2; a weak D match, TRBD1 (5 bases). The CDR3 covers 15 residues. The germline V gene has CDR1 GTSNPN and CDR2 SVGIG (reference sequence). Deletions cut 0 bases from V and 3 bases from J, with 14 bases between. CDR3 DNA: TGTGCCTGGAGTGTACCTGGGGGGTATCACTATGGCTACACCTTC. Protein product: CAWSVPGGYHYGYTF.

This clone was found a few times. CDR3 protein: CASTLTANQPQHF. The CDR3 nucleotides read TGTGCCAGCACCTTGACAGCTAATCAGCCCCAGCATTTT. The chain recombines TRBV12-3 or TRBV12-4 with TRBJ1-5; tentative D call: TRBD1 (5 bases). V was pared by 7 bases and J by 4 bases, with 11 bases between. This CDR3 comprises 13 residues.

Written as DNA, the CDR3 is TGCGCCAGCAGCCCGGAGCACAGGGGTGGAACTGAAGCTTTCTTT. Translating it yields CASSPEHRGGTEAFF. The rearrangement joins TRBV5-1 to TRBJ1-1, with 7 positions matching TRBD1. This CDR3 spans 15 amino acids. Germline V gives CDR1 SGHRS, CDR2 YFSETQ. V was clipped by 4 bases and J by 5 bases; unmatched bases: 11.

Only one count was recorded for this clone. The CDR3 DNA sequence: TGTGCCAGCAGCTTCTTTGGGGCCCCCTATGGCTACACCTTC. As protein: CASSFFGAPYGYTF. The chain is built from TRBV11-2 and TRBJ1-2, with D possibly being TRBD1 (5 bases). The CDR3 sequence is 14 residues long. V was trimmed by 3 bases and J by 4 bases, leaving 12 bases between them. Germline CDR1 is SGHAT and CDR2 is FQNNGV.

In DNA form, the CDR3 reads TGTGCCAGCAGCTTGGGACAGGTTAGCTACGAGCAGTACTTC. Translation: CASSLGQVSYEQYF. The chain recombines TRBV7-2 with TRBJ2-7; the match to TRBD1 covers 8 bases. The CDR3 loop spans 14 amino acids. The junction had 4 bases not matched to a gene; V was cut back by 3 bases and J by 3 bases. In germline, CDR1 is SGHTA, CDR2 FQGNSA.

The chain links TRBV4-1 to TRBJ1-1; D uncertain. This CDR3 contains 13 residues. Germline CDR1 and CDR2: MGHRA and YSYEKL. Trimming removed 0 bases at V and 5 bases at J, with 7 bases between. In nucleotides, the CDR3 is TGCGCCAGCAGCCAAGAGTCAAAAACTGAAGCTTTCTTT. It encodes CASSQESKTEAFF.

The CDR3 is CASRRAGGTGELFF. The CDR3 DNA sequence: TGTGCCAGCCGAAGGGCGGGAGGGACCGGGGAGCTGTTTTTT. The gene calls are TRBV6-6 and TRBJ2-2; 9 bases agree with TRBD2. The junction had 6 bases not matched to a gene; V was cut back by 8 bases and J by 5 bases. CDR3 length: 14 residues. Germline-derived CDR1 and CDR2 are MNHNY and SVGAGI (reference sequence).

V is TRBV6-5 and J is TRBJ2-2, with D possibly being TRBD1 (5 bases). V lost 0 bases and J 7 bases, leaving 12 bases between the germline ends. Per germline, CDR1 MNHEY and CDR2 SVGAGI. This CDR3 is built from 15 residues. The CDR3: CASSYSPQGGGELFF. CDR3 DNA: TGTGCCAGCAGTTACTCCCCGCAGGGTGGCGGGGAGCTGTTTTTT.

For the CDR3, the DNA is TGTGCCACCAGTGGAAGCGGGGGGCTGTTCACCGGGGAGCTGTTTTTT. Translating it yields CATSGSGGLFTGELFF. The genes are TRBV24-1 and TRBJ2-2; 9 bases line up with TRBD2. Germline CDR1 KGHDR, CDR2 SFDVKD. The length of the CDR3 is 16 residues. J lost 4 bases, V lost 5 bases, and 7 bases had no gene match.

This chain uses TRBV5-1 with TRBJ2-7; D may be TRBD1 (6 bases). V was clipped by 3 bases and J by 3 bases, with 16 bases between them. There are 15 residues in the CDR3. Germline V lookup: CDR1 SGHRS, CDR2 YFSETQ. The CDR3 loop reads CASSSTGTLDYEQYF. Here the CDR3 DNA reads TGCGCCAGCAGCTCAACCGGGACACTAGACTACGAGCAGTACTTC.

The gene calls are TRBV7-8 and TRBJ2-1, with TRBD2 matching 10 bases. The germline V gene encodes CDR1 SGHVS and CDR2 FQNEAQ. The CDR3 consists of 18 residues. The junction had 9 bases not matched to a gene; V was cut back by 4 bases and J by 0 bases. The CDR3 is CASSSPTLAGGSYNEQFF. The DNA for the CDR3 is TGTGCCAGCAGCTCCCCAACGTTAGCGGGGGGCTCCTACAATGAGCAGTTCTTC.

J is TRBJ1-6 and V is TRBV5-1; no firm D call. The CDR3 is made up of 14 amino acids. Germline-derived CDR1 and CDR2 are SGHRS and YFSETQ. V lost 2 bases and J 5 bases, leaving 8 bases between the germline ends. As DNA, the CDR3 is TGCGCCAGCAGCTTAAGACTTAATAATTCACCCCTCCACTTT. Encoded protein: CASSLRLNNSPLHF.

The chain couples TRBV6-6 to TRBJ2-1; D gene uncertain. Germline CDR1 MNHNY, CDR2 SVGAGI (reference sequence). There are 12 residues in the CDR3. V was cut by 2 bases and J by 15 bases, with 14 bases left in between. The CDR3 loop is CASSYERSVLFF. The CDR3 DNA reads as TGTGCCAGCAGTTACGAACGGAGTGTTTTGTTCTTC.

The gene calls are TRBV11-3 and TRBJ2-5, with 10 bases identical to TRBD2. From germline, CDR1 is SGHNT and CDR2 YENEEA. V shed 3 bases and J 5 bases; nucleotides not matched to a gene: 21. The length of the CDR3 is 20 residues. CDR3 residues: CASSFFFFEREGQCQETQYF. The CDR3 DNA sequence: TGTGCCAGCAGCTTTTTCTTTTTTGAGCGGGAGGGCCAGTGCCAGGAGACCCAGTACTTC.

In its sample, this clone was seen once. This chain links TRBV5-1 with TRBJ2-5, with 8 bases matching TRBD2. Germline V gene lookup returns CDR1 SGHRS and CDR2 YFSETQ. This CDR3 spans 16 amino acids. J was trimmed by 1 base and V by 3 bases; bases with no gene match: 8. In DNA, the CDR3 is TGCGCCAGCAGCTCGGGGACTAGTTTGGGCCAAGAGACCCAGTACTTC. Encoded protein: CASSSGTSLGQETQYF. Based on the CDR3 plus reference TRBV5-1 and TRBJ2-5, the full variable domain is KAGVTQTPRYLIKTRGQQVTLSCSPISGHRSVSWYQQTPGQGLQFLFEYFSETQRNKGNFPGRFSGRQFSNSRSEMNVSTLELGDSALYLCASSSGTSLGQETQYFGPGTRLLVL.

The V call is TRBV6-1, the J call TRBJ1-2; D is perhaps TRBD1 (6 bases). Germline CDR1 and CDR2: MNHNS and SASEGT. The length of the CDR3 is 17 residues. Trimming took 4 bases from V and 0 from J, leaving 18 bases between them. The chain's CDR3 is CASSGRRWQGSNYGYTF. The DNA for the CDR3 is TGTGCCAGCAGTGGAAGGCGGTGGCAGGGGTCTAACTATGGCTACACCTTC.

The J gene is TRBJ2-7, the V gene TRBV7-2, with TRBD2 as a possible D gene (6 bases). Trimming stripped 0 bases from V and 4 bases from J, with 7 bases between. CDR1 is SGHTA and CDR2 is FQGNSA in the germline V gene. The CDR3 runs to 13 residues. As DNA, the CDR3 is TGTGCCAGCAGCTTAGCGGCGGGGTACGAGCAGTACTTC. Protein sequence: CASSLAAGYEQYF.

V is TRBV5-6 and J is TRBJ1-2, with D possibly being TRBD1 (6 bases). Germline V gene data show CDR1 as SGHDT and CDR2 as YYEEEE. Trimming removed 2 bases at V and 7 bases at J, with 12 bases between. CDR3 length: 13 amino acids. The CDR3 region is CASSLPTGTGYTF. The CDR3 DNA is TGTGCCAGCAGCTTACCTACAGGGACTGGCTACACCTTC.

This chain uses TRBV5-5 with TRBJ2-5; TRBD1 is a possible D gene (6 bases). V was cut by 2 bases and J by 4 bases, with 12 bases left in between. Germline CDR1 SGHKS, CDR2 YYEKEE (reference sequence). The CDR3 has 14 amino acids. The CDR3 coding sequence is TGTGCCAGCAGCTTCAGTCAGGGGCGAGAGACCCAGTACTTC. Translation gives CASSFSQGRETQYF.

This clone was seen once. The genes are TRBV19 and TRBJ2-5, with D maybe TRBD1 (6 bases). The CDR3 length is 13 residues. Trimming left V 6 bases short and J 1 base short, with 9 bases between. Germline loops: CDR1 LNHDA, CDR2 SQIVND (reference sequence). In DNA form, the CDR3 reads TGTGCCAGTAGGGACAGCCTCCAAGAGACCCAGTACTTC. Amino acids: CASRDSLQETQYF. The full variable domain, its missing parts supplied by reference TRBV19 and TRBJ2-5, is DGGITQSPKYLFRKEGQNVTLSCEQNLNHDAMYWYRQDPGQGLRLIYYSQIVNDFQKGDIAEGYSVSREKKESFPLTVTSAQKNPTAFYLCASRDSLQETQYFGPGTRLLVL.

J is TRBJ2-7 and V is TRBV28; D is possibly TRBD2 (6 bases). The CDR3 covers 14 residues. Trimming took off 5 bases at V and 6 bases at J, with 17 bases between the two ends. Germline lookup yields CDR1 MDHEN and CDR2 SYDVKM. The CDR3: CASSLVREVSEQYF. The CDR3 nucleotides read TGTGCCAGCAGTCTGGTCAGGGAGGTCTCCGAGCAGTACTTC.

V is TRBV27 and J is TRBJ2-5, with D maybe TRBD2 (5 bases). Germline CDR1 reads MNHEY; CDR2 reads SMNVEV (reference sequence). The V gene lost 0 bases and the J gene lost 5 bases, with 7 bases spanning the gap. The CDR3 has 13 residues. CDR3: CASSLSRGETQYF. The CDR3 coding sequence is TGTGCCAGCAGTTTATCGCGAGGGGAGACCCAGTACTTC.

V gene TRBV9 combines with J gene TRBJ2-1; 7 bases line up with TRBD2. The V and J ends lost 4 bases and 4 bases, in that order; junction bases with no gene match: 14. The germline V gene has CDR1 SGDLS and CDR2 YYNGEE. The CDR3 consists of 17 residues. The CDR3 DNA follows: TGTGCCAGCAGCCCCCGACCCCCTAGCGGAGTATACAATGAGCAGTTCTTC. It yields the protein CASSPRPPSGVYNEQFF. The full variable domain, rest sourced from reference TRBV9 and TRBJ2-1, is DSGVTQTPKHLITATGQRVTLRCSPRSGDLSVYWYQQSLDQGLQFLIQYYNGEERAKGNILERFSAQQFPDLHSELNLSSLELGDSALYFCASSPRPPSGVYNEQFFGPGTRLTVL.

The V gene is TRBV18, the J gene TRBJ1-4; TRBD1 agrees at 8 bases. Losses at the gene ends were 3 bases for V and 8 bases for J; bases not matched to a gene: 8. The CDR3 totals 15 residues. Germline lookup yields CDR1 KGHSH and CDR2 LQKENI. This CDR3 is CASSPPDRGGEKLFF. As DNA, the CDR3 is TGTGCCAGCTCACCTCCCGACAGGGGAGGCGAAAAACTGTTTTTT.

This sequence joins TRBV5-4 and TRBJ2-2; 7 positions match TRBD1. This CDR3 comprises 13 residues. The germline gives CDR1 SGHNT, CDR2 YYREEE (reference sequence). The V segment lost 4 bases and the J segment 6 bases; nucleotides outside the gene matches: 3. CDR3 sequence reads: CASSKTGSGELFF. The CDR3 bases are TGTGCCAGCAGCAAGACAGGGTCCGGGGAGCTGTTTTTT.

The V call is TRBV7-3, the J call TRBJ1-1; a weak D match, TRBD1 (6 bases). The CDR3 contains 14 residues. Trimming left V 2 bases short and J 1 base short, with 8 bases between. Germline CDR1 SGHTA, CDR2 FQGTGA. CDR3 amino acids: CASSLGDKNTEAFF. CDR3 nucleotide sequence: TGTGCCAGCAGCTTAGGGGACAAGAACACTGAAGCTTTCTTT.

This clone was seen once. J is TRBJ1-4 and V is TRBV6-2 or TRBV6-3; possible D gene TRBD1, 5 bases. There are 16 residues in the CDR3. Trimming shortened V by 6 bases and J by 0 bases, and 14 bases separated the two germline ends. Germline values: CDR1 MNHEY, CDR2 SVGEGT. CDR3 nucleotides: TGTGCCAGCAGCCAGCATTCAGGGTCAACTAATGAAAAACTGTTTTTT. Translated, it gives CASSQHSGSTNEKLFF.